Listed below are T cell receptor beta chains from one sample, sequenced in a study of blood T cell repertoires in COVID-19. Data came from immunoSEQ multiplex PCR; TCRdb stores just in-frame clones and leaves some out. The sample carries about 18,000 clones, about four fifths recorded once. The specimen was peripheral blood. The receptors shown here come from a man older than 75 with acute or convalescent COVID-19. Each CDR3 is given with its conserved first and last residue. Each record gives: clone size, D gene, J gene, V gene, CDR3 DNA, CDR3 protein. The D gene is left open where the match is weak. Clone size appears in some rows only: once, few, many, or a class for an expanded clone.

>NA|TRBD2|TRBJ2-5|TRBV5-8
TGTGCCAGCAGCTTGTTAGGGACTAGCGGTCAAGAGACCCAGTACTTC
CASSLLGTSGQETQYF
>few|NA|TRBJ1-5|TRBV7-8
TGTGCCAGCAGCCGAGCAGGGAGTGGCAATCAGCCCCAGCATTTT
CASSRAGSGNQPQHF
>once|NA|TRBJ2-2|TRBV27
TGTGCCAGCAGTTTTCAACAATACACCGGGGAGCTGTTTTTT
CASSFQQYTGELFF
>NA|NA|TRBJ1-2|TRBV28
TGTGCCAGCAGCCTAGCTAACTATGGCTACACCTTC
CASSLANYGYTF
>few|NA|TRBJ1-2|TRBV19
TGTGCCAGTAGCTCGACGGGAGTCGGAAATGGCTACACCTTC
CASSSTGVGNGYTF
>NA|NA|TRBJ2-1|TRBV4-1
TGCGCCAGCAGCCAAGTCGACAATGAGCAGTTCTTC
CASSQVDNEQFF
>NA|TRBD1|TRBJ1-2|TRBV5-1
TGCGCCAGCAGCTTGGAGGGGGCCTATGGCTACACCTTC
CASSLEGAYGYTF
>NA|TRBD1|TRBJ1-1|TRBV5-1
TGCGCCAGCAGCCCCGCAGGGGGGATGAACACTGAAGCTTTCTTT
CASSPAGGMNTEAFF
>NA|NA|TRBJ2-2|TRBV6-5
TGTGCCAGCAGTTCCGGGACAACCGTCACCGGGGAGCTGTTTTTT
CASSSGTTVTGELFF
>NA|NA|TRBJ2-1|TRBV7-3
TGTGCCAGCAGCGTCGGGGGGCTTACGAATGAGCAGTTCTTC
CASSVGGLTNEQFF
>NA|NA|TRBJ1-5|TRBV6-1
TGTGCCAGCAGTGAGACCATCCCAGGGTATAGCAATCAGCCCCAGCATTTT
CASSETIPGYSNQPQHF
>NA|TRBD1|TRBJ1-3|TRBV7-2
TGTGCCAGCACCTATATGGGACAGGTGGACACCATATATTTT
CASTYMGQVDTIYF
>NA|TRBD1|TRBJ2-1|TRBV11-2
TGTGCCAGCAGCCACCCGACAGGGCTTGATGAGCAGTTCTTC
CASSHPTGLDEQFF
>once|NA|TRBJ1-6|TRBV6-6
TGTGCCAGCACCCGAGTTGGGAGCTCCTATAATTCACCCCTCCACTTT
CASTRVGSSYNSPLHF
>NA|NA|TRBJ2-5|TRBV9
TGTGCCAGCAGCACTTGGGACACACCGTTTTGGGAGACCCAGTACTTC
CASSTWDTPFWETQYF
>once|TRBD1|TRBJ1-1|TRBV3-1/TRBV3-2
TGTGCCAGCAGCATCTGGGGACAGTGGAACACTGAAGCTTTCTTT
CASSIWGQWNTEAFF
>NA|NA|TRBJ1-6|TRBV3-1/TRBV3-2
TGTGCCAGCAGCCAAGATCCCCCTTCAGGGAACAACACCTATAATTCACCCCTCCACTTT
CASSQDPPSGNNTYNSPLHF
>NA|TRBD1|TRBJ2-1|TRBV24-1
TGTGCCACCAAGGGACAGGGGCCCTACAATGAGCAGTTCTTC
CATKGQGPYNEQFF
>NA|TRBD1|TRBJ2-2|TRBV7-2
TGTGCCAGCAGTTCCACAGGGGGTCGGTACACCGGGGAGCTGTTTTTT
CASSSTGGRYTGELFF
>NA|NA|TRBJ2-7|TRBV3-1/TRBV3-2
TGTGCCAGCAGCCAAGATCCTCAGGAGGGGTACGAGCAGTACTTC
CASSQDPQEGYEQYF
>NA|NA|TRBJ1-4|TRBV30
TGTGCCTGGAGCCCGGACAGCCTTAATGAAAAACTGTTTTTT
CAWSPDSLNEKLFF
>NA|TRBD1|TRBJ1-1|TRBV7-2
TGTGCCAGCAGCTGGACAGGGATCACTGAAGCTTTCTTT
CASSWTGITEAFF
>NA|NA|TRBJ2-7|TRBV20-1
TGCAGTGCAAGACTCGAGTACGAGCAGTACTTC
CSARLEYEQYF
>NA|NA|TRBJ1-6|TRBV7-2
TGTGCCAGCAGCCTTCAGGGAGGGGGTAATTCACCCCTCCACTTT
CASSLQGGGNSPLHF
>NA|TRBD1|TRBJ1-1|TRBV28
TGTGCCAGCAGTCCGGACAGGGGGCTAATGAACACTGAAGCTTTCTTT
CASSPDRGLMNTEAFF
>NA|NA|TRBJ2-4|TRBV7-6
TGTGCCAGCAGCTTAGCAGGAGGACCCAAAAACATTCAGTACTTC
CASSLAGGPKNIQYF
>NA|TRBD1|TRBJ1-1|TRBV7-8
TGTGCCAGCAGCTCCTCGACAGGGATGAACACTGAAGCTTTCTTT
CASSSSTGMNTEAFF
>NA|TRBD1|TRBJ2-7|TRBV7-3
TGTGCCAGCAGCGTAGGACAGGGGCCCAACGAGCAGTACTTC
CASSVGQGPNEQYF
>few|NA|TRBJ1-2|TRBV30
TGTGCCTGGAGTTCGCTCCGGGGGAACTATGGCTACACCTTC
CAWSSLRGNYGYTF
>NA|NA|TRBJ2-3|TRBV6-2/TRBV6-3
TGTGCCAGCAGCCTAACGGGACTCCGCACAGATACGCAGTATTTT
CASSLTGLRTDTQYF
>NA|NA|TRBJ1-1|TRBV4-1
TGCGCCAGCAGCCTCGGTATCCTGATCACTGAAGCTTTCTTT
CASSLGILITEAFF
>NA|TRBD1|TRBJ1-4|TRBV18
TGTGCCAGCTCATCCGGGACAGATGAAAAACTGTTTTTT
CASSSGTDEKLFF
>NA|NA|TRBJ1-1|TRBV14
TGTGCCAGCAGCCAATACTACGGGAACACTGAAGCTTTCTTT
CASSQYYGNTEAFF
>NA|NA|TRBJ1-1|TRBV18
TGTGCCAGCTCACCAGACGCGGGCACTGAAGCTTTCTTT
CASSPDAGTEAFF
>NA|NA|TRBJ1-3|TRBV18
TGTGCCAGCTCAACTACAGGGACCTCTGGAAACACCATATATTTT
CASSTTGTSGNTIYF
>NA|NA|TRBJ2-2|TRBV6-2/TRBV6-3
TGTGCCAGCAGTTACTCCCCGGGACTTTCGAACACCGGGGAGCTGTTTTTT
CASSYSPGLSNTGELFF
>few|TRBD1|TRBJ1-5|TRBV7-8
TGTGCCAGCAGCTCCTCAGGGGGAAATCAGCCCCAGCATTTT
CASSSSGGNQPQHF
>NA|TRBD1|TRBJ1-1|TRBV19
TGTGCCAGTAGCACTAAGGGACAGATAAACACTGAAGCTTTCTTT
CASSTKGQINTEAFF
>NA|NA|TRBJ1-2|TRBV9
TGTGCCAGCAGCGTAGATGCAGAACCTAACTATGGCTACACCTTC
CASSVDAEPNYGYTF
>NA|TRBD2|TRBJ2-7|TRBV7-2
TGTGCCAGCAGCCCATCCGGGACTAGGACCTACGAGCAGTACTTC
CASSPSGTRTYEQYF
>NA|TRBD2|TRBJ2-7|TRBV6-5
TGTGCCAGCATCCGACTAGCGGGGGACTACGAGCAGTACTTC
CASIRLAGDYEQYF
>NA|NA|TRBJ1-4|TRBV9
TGTGCCAGCAGCGTAGGGGGGCTTGATGAAAAACTGTTTTTT
CASSVGGLDEKLFF
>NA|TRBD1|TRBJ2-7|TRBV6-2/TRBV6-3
TGTGCCAGCAGTTCCCAGACAGGGGCCGATCGGTACTTC
CASSSQTGADRYF
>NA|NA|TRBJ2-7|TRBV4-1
TGCGCCAGCAGCCAAGCTCACGGGACAAACGAGCAGTACTTC
CASSQAHGTNEQYF
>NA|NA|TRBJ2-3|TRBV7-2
TGTGCCAGCAGCAACGGTGGCACAGATACGCAGTATTTT
CASSNGGTDTQYF
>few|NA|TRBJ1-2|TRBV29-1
TGCAGCGTCGAAGGGGGAGGGGGTGGCTACACCTTC
CSVEGGGGGYTF
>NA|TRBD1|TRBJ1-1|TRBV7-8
TGTGCCAGCAGCTTACGCTCGTTTTACAGGGGCGGGTTGGGAAACACTGAAGCTTTCTTT
CASSLRSFYRGGLGNTEAFF
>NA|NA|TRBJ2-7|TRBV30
TGTGCCGGCTTACGGTGGGGGGTCTCCTACGAGCAGTACTTC
CAGLRWGVSYEQYF
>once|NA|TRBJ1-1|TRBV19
TGTGCCAGTAGTACCTCCCGACAGGCGCAGAGCACTGAAGCTTTCTTT
CASSTSRQAQSTEAFF
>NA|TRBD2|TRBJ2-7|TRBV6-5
TGTGCCAGCAGTTACGAGCGGGGGGCTTACTACGAGCAGTACTTC
CASSYERGAYYEQYF
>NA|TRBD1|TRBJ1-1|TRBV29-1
TGCAGCGTTCTTAAGGGGGCCGGGATGGGCACTGAAGCTTTCTTT
CSVLKGAGMGTEAFF
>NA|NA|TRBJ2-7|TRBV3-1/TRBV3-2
TGTGCCAGCAGCCGCCAAAGCGACAGTTACGAGCAGTACTTC
CASSRQSDSYEQYF